This T cell receptor (beta chain) was captured in a study of long-term antiretroviral therapy in people with HIV (dated by TCRdb to between 2021 and 2022). Notes on the research overall: The earliest samples were collected approximately a decade before the 2015 WHO recommendation for immediate ART, a period when ART was typically delayed until CD4 counts fell. A retrospective serial study tested whether ART initiation and durable HIV suppression were associated with changes in peripheral blood TRB repertoire composition and diversity. The cohort contributed over 150 cryopreserved PBMC samples from about 29 adults with confirmed HIV infection, collected serially over a mean of approximately six years (range 1-12). Among the 30 to 35 participants with HIV, more than ten were female. No cross-contamination during QIAcube processing was seen in test extractions of a monoclonal T-cell line run alongside around 34 polyclonal samples.

To be included, a participant needed at least one PBMC sample from before ART initiation plus at least two post-ART samples. All participants with HIV were treated in the United States of America. Before DNA extraction, cryopreserved samples of roughly 1-10 million PBMC were thawed and washed. At the time of the earliest PBMC sample, participants with HIV were aged between about 23 and 54 years. PBMC samples were contributed by each participant from 1-4 timepoints before ART initiation and 2-8 timepoints after ART initiation, with a median of 7 samples. Serial HIV viral load, CD4+ T-cell count, ART history and demographic data were obtained for every participant. Genomic DNA was extracted from unsorted PBMC with a Qiagen kit on a QIAcube, processed in batches of 12 samples. Sequencing of the TRB variable region was done with the immunoSEQ hsTCRB v3.0 assay at survey level resolution. TRB sequencing targeted a depth of about 40,000-55,000 T-cell genomes per sample. TRB libraries were pooled and sequenced on an Illumina MiSeq using a v3 150-cycle kit. The study's own analysis went as follows. Repertoire analysis was performed in R inside a reproducible Nextflow workflow that covered QC, data transformation and analysis. LymphoSeq2, an R package for exploring AIRR-Seq data, was used to implement custom analyses. After excluding a few samples that yielded fewer than 5000 total TRB sequences, approximately 170 HIV repertoires remained for analysis. Among the approximately 180 retained HIV repertoires, 55 to 65 were collected before ART initiation and 120 to 140 were collected after ART initiation. Repertoires were downsampled to 5000 TRB nucleotide sequences, and summary statistics were averaged over 100 downsampling iterations. TRB sequences were retained for analysis only if CDR3 regions of at least seven amino acids were present. A Shannon entropy-derived clonality score and the Gini coefficient were used to measure diversity. In the repertoire networks, any two of the top 5000 CDR3 amino acid sequences were linked whenever the two sequences differed by an edit distance of one. For TRB CDR3 amino acid sequences, GLIPH2 was used to predict antigen specificity groups and MHC restriction. To flag known associations with CMV, EBV, HIV or tissue antigens, CDR3 amino acid sequences were compared against VDJdb and McPAS-TCR. Pre-ART, post-ART and control groups were compared with Wilcoxon signed-rank tests and Holm-Bonferroni correction. Entries here come from immuneACCESS through TCRdb and include only in-frame sequences with V and J called. Some clones fail to appear in such tables; in the studies checked, an unresolved V gene covers under half of the shortfall, and the cause of the remainder is unknown. Clone size and V and J calls were adopted from that table, with D and trimming inferred from the DNA. The sample table holds approximately 36,000 clones, of which over 75% were seen once. The biggest ten clones account for around 6.1% of the sample.

Details on this clone: Its antigen is still unknown. No per-base quality is available; no much larger clone lies one base away.

V gives up 6 bases and J gives up 5 bases, and the segment between their germline ends measures 17 bases. Looking up the germline V gene (reference sequence) yields CDR1 MNHNY and CDR2 SVGAGI. The CDR3 numbers 15 residues from cysteine through phenylalanine. The kept DNA is CDR3 alone, 45 bases in frame from the first base. On the study overall, not on this receptor specifically: Narrower CDR3 length ranges were observed in HIV repertoires than in controls, and an antigen-experienced repertoire with only a slight naive shift after ART was suggested by the network structure. Since PBMC availability was limited, sequencing covered only the TCR beta chain, with no alpha chain pairing. At every time point, the repertoire was dominated by expanded TRB clones first identified before ART initiation, although this dominance fluctuated and, in many PLHIV, declined after ART. Starting ART was linked to a significant rise in TRB diversity, yet even with long-term ART the diversity remained significantly lower than in transplant donor controls. Inferences about post-ART repertoire changes were limited because no data were available on ART adherence, viral resistance or therapy changes. The samples span the years 2004 to 2017, and the ART regimens used may be less effective than current regimens. Because cell numbers in pre-ART samples were limited, unsorted PBMC were profiled instead of sorted CD4+ and CD8+ T cells.

This clonotype originated in a man aged 18-30 years with HIV. Here the chain combines TRBV6-6 and TRBJ2-1, with TRBD2 as a weak D call on 5 bases. The sequencing here drew on unsorted PBMCs, taken 0.6 years after starting antiretroviral therapy. The DNA is as follows: TGTGCCAGCAGGTATGCGGTAGACTACAACAATGAGCAGTTCTTC. It codes for CASRYAVDYNNEQFF.